This T cell receptor (beta chain) was documented in a study of T cells after yellow fever vaccination. Study-wide context: Fractions with few cells were prepared using SMART-Seq v4 Ultra Low Input.

TCRdb used MiXCR to reprocess the 5' RACE reads, holding one entry per CDR3 protein. The profile covers approximately 120,000 distinct CDR3 sequences, with 6.5% to 8% appearing a single time and 2% to 3% taken by the ten largest. The V and J ends lost 2 bases and 11 bases respectively, with 9 bases between them. CDR3 size: 12 residues. This clonotype was recorded many times. The chain links TRBV12-3 or TRBV12-4 to TRBJ1-4; unclear D gene. The material was CD4+ T cells sorted from PBMCs, obtained less than 11 days after the first yellow fever vaccination. This TCR was sampled from a young man who received the YFV17D yellow fever vaccine. The CDR3 region is CASSLFRPKLFF. The CDR3 DNA reads as TGTGCCAGCAGTTTATTCCGGCCCAAACTGTTTTTT.